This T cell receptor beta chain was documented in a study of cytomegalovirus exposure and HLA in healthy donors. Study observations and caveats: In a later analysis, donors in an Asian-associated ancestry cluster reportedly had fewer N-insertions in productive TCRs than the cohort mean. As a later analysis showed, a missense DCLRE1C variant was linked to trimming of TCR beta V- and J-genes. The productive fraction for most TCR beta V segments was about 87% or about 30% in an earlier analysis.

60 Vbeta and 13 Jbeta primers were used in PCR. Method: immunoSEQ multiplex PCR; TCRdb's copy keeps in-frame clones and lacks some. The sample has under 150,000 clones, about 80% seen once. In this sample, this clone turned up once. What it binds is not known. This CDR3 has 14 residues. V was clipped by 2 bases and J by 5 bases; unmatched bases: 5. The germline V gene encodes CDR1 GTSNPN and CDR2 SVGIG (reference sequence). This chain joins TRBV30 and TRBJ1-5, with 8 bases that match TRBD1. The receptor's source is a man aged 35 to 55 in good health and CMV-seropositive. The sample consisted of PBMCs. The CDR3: CAWSLGQGHQPQHF. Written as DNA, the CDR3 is TGTGCCTGGAGTCTTGGACAGGGACATCAGCCCCAGCATTTT.